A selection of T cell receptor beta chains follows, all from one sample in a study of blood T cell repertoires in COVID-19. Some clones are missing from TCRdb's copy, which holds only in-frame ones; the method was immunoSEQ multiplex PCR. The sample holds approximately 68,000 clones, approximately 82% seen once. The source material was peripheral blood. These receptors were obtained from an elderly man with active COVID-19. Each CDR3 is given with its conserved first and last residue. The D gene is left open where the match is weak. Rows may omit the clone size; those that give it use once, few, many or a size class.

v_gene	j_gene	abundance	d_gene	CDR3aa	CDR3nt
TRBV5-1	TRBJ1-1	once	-	CASSLDPGNTEAFF	TGCGCCAGCAGCTTGGATCCGGGAAACACTGAAGCTTTCTTT
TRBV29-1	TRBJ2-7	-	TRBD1	CSAEPGQGMEQYF	TGCAGCGCTGAACCGGGACAGGGGATGGAGCAGTACTTC
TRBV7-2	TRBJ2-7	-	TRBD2	CASSPGTSGGAYEQYF	TGTGCCAGCAGCCCAGGGACTAGCGGGGGGGCCTACGAGCAGTACTTC
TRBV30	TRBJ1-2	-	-	CAWGRYYGYTF	TGTGCCTGGGGCAGGTATTATGGCTACACCTTC
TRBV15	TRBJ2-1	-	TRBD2	CATSSITRLAGGRGSYNEQFF	TGTGCCACCAGCAGCATAACTCGCCTAGCGGGAGGGCGGGGCTCCTACAATGAGCAGTTCTTC
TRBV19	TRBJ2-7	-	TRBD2	CASSTGLASTYEQYF	TGTGCCAGTAGTACGGGACTAGCGTCGACCTACGAGCAGTACTTC
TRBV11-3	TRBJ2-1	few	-	CASSLGSGGISEQFF	TGTGCCAGCAGCTTAGGTAGTGGCGGGATTTCTGAGCAGTTCTTC
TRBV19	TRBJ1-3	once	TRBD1	CASSARGDGNTIYF	TGTGCCAGTAGTGCCAGGGGGGACGGAAACACCATATATTTT
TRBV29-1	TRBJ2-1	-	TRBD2	CSVGLGYNEQFF	TGCAGCGTGGGACTAGGGTACAATGAGCAGTTCTTC
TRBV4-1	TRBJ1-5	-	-	CASSQAGWVNQPQHF	TGCGCCAGCAGCCAAGCAGGGTGGGTAAATCAGCCCCAGCATTTT
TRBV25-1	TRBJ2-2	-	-	CASSAVNTGELFF	TGTGCCAGCAGTGCCGTGAACACCGGGGAGCTGTTTTTT
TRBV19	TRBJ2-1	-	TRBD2	CASSESGGAYNEQFF	TGTGCCAGTAGTGAAAGCGGGGGGGCCTACAATGAGCAGTTCTTC
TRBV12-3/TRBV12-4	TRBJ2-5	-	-	CASSLEHGTQYF	TGTGCCAGCAGTTTGGAGCATGGGACCCAGTACTTC